This passage covers 27 T cell receptor beta chains from one sample sequenced in a study of OX40 agonist ivuxolimab in advanced cancers. Assay: immunoSEQ multiplex PCR; the TCRdb copy retains only in-frame clones and omits some. This table has under 80,000 clones, almost 90% appearing once. This specimen was CD4+ or CD8+ T cells sorted from blood, taken in a trial of the OX40 agonist ivuxolimab. The origin of the receptors is an adult with an advanced solid tumor such as melanoma, head and neck, liver or kidney cancer.

V is TRBV20-1 and J is TRBJ2-5; perhaps TRBD1 as D (5 bases). This CDR3 comprises 11 residues. V was trimmed by 7 bases and J by 3 bases, leaving 9 bases between them. CDR1 DFQATT and CDR2 SNEGSKA come from the germline V gene (reference sequence). CDR3 nucleotides: TGCAGTGGGGGCGCGGAAGAGACCCAGTACTTC. This gives the protein CSGGAEETQYF.

Details on this clone: The sample holds other DNA sequences that translate to the same CDR3. J is TRBJ1-2 and V is TRBV30; no firm D call. The CDR3 has 11 amino acids. Germline V lookup: CDR1 GTSNPN, CDR2 SVGIG (reference sequence). V dropped 0 bases and J dropped 8 bases, with 7 bases sitting between them. Here the CDR3 reads CAWSVGGGYTF. The CDR3 DNA reads TGTGCCTGGAGTGTAGGCGGGGGCTACACCTTC.

The chain has TRBV5-5 and TRBJ2-2; D not resolved. Germline CDR1 SGHKS, CDR2 YYEKEE (reference sequence). V was trimmed by 1 base and J by 3 bases, leaving 7 bases between them. The CDR3 runs to 14 residues. CDR3 amino acids: CASSLSQYTGELFF. DNA for the CDR3: TGTGCCAGCAGCTTGAGCCAATACACCGGGGAGCTGTTTTTT.

The sample holds a few counts of this clone. The sample has other DNA sequences that encode this CDR3 too. The rearrangement uses TRBV9 and TRBJ2-5, with D possibly being TRBD1 (5 bases). The V end lost 2 bases, the J end lost 2 bases, and 7 bases lay between the germline ends. The CDR3 has 13 amino acids. The germline CDR1 and CDR2 sequences are SGDLS and YYNGEE. The CDR3 spells CASSVSGQETQYF. As DNA, the CDR3 is TGTGCCAGCAGCGTCTCAGGGCAAGAGACCCAGTACTTC.

The chain is built from TRBV11-2 and TRBJ2-7; TRBD2 aligns across 9 bases. The CDR3 extends over 17 amino acids. The germline gives CDR1 SGHAT, CDR2 FQNNGV. The ends lost 4 bases at V and 2 bases at J; junction bases unmatched: 12. The CDR3 DNA reads as TGTGCCAGCAGCTCTTTACGGGGGCGGGGGGGCCCCTACGAGCAGTACTTC. This translates into CASSSLRGRGGPYEQYF.

The chain is built from TRBV29-1 and TRBJ1-2; no clear D gene. Germline assignment: CDR1 SQVTM and CDR2 ANQGSEA. This CDR3 region has 10 residues. The CDR3 nucleotides are TGCGCATGCGGTACGGATGGCTACACCTTC. Its translation: CACGTDGYTF. Supplemented by reference TRBV29-1 and TRBJ1-2, the full variable domain reads SAVISQKPSRDICQRGTSLTIQCQVDSQVTMMFWYRQQPGQSLTLIATANQGSEATYESGFVIDKFPISRPNLTFSTLTVSNMSPEDSSIYLCACGTDGYTFGSGTRLTVV.

The sample holds a few counts of this clone. The V call is TRBV7-3, the J call TRBJ1-1; D call uncertain. Between the trimmed V and J ends, which lost 3 bases and 0 bases, there was a span of 5 bases. Germline CDR1 reads SGHTA; CDR2 reads FQGTGA. The CDR3 spans 13 residues. The CDR3 DNA follows: TGTGCCAGCAGCTTGGGGATGAACACTGAAGCTTTCTTT. Translating gives CASSLGMNTEAFF.

This chain uses TRBV19 with TRBJ2-7; no firm D call. The CDR3 has 13 amino acids. The germline V gene has CDR1 LNHDA and CDR2 SQIVND (reference sequence). The V gene lost 5 bases and the J gene lost 3 bases, with 11 bases spanning the gap. CDR3 sequence: CASSASGGYEQYF. For the CDR3, the DNA is TGTGCCAGTAGTGCTAGTGGCGGCTACGAGCAGTACTTC. The full variable domain, its missing parts supplied by reference TRBV19 and TRBJ2-7, is DGGITQSPKYLFRKEGQNVTLSCEQNLNHDAMYWYRQDPGQGLRLIYYSQIVNDFQKGDIAEGYSVSREKKESFPLTVTSAQKNPTAFYLCASSASGGYEQYFGPGTRLTVT.

The J gene is TRBJ2-6, the V gene TRBV18; weak D call: TRBD2 (6 bases). The CDR3 is made up of 15 amino acids. Germline V lookup: CDR1 KGHSH, CDR2 LQKENI. Deletions cut 2 bases from V and 4 bases from J, with 9 bases between. The CDR3 here is CASSPGGTGANVLTF. As DNA, the CDR3 is TGTGCCAGCTCACCAGGGGGGACCGGGGCCAACGTCCTGACTTTC.

The chain joins TRBV18 to TRBJ1-1; a possible D gene is TRBD1 (5 bases). This CDR3 has 14 residues. V shed 3 bases and J shed 1 base, with 9 bases lying between them. The V gene's germline CDR1 is KGHSH and CDR2 LQKENI. CDR3 DNA: TGTGCCAGCTCACCCGGACAATCGAACACTGAAGCTTTCTTT. Its translation is CASSPGQSNTEAFF.

This chain connects TRBV7-2 to TRBJ1-1; no reliable D call. The CDR3 consists of 14 residues. The germline V and J ends were trimmed by 1 base and 2 bases, with 8 bases remaining between them. Germline V gene sequence: CDR1 SGHTA, CDR2 FQGNSA. DNA for the CDR3: TGTGCCAGCAGCTTAGGGATTATCAACACTGAAGCTTTCTTT. It specifies CASSLGIINTEAFF.

The chain combines TRBV5-4 with TRBJ2-1; tentative D call: TRBD1 (6 bases). This CDR3 is 16 amino acids long. Per germline, CDR1 SGHNT and CDR2 YYREEE (reference sequence). Trimming took 4 bases from V and 1 from J, leaving 15 bases between them. The chain's CDR3 is CASSRNARGSYNEQFF. The CDR3 bases are TGTGCCAGCAGCCGAAACGCCAGGGGTTCCTACAATGAGCAGTTCTTC. The full variable domain, completed using reference TRBV5-4 and TRBJ2-1, is ETGVTQSPTHLIKTRGQQVTLRCSSQSGHNTVSWYQQALGQGPQFIFQYYREEENGRGNFPPRFSGLQFPNYSSELNVNALELDDSALYLCASSRNARGSYNEQFFGPGTRLTVL.

The V call is TRBV2, the J call TRBJ2-1, with D possibly being TRBD2 (7 bases). V shed 2 bases and J shed 8 bases, with 13 bases lying between them. The CDR3 covers 14 residues. Germline-derived CDR1 and CDR2 are SNHLY and FYNNEI. The CDR3 DNA is TGTGCCAGCAGTGAATGGGGGGGCCAGGATGAGCAGTTCTTC. The encoded protein is CASSEWGGQDEQFF.

The V call is TRBV28, the J call TRBJ2-3; tentative D call: TRBD2 (7 bases). The CDR3 has 14 residues. Germline V CDR1 and CDR2: MDHEN, SYDVKM. Between the trimmed V and J ends, which lost 3 bases and 6 bases, there was a span of 13 bases. The CDR3 region has the DNA TGTGCCAGCAGTTTGGGGGGGCCCGTGGATACGCAGTATTTT. It translates to CASSLGGPVDTQYF. Drawing the rest from reference TRBV28 and TRBJ2-3, the complete variable domain is DVKVTQSSRYLVKRTGEKVFLECVQDMDHENMFWYRQDPGLGLRLIYFSYDVKMKEKGDIPEGYSVSREKKERFSLILESASTNQTSMYLCASSLGGPVDTQYFGPGTRLTVL.

V usage is TRBV5-5 and J usage is TRBJ1-4, with 7 bases aligning to TRBD1. This CDR3 has 16 residues. V was clipped by 0 bases and J by 3 bases; unmatched bases: 5. Germline V gene sequence: CDR1 SGHKS, CDR2 YYEKEE (reference sequence). The chain's CDR3 is CASSLVRGQPNEKLFF. CDR3 nucleotide sequence: TGTGCCAGCAGCTTGGTGAGGGGACAGCCTAATGAAAAACTGTTTTTT.

V usage is TRBV9 and J usage is TRBJ1-1; no clear D. The V gene lost 7 bases and the J gene lost 3 bases, with 13 bases spanning the gap. The CDR3 is 13 residues long. Germline assignment: CDR1 SGDLS and CDR2 YYNGEE. For the CDR3, the DNA is TGTGCCAGCGGACCCACGTCAGACACTGAAGCTTTCTTT. Its translation is CASGPTSDTEAFF.

This sequence joins TRBV30 and TRBJ2-1; a possible D gene is TRBD2 (7 bases). From germline, CDR1 is GTSNPN and CDR2 SVGIG (reference sequence). The CDR3 totals 14 residues. Trimming took off 5 bases at V and 3 bases at J, with 14 bases between the two ends. The CDR3 DNA follows: TGTGCCTGGTTAACGGGGGGCCACTACAATGAGCAGTTCTTC. Translating it yields CAWLTGGHYNEQFF.

This chain connects TRBV4-1 to TRBJ2-7; the D gene is possibly TRBD1 (5 bases). With 7 bases removed from V and 1 base from J, the gap between germline ends came to 17 bases. Germline assignment: CDR1 MGHRA and CDR2 YSYEKL. This CDR3 has 15 residues. The CDR3 loop reads CASTLSFRQSYEQYF. In DNA form, the CDR3 reads TGCGCCAGCACTCTAAGTTTCAGACAGTCCTACGAGCAGTACTTC.

The table lists this clone with a few counts. The V and J genes are TRBV5-1 and TRBJ1-3, with 10 bases fitting TRBD1. CDR1 is SGHRS and CDR2 is YFSETQ in the germline V gene. The CDR3 length is 16 residues. The V gene end was trimmed by 3 bases and the J gene end by 3 bases; junction bases not matched to a gene: 6. The chain's CDR3 is CASSSRTGGGGNTIYF. The CDR3 DNA follows: TGCGCCAGCAGCTCCCGGACAGGGGGAGGTGGAAACACCATATATTTT.

This clone was counted a few times. This chain uses TRBV27 with TRBJ2-7; tentative D call: TRBD1 (6 bases). This CDR3 has 15 residues. The V end lost 3 bases, the J end lost 0 bases, and 12 bases lay between the germline ends. Per the germline V gene, CDR1 is MNHEY and CDR2 is SMNVEV (reference sequence). In DNA, the CDR3 is TGTGCCAGCAGTTTCTACAGGGAAAGCTCCTACGAGCAGTACTTC. It specifies CASSFYRESSYEQYF.

The chain has TRBV5-4 and TRBJ2-3; D remains ambiguous. The germline V gene encodes CDR1 SGHNT and CDR2 YYREEE (reference sequence). The CDR3 spans 12 residues. Trimming pared 0 bases from V and 3 bases from J, leaving 2 bases between. The CDR3 coding sequence is TGTGCCAGCAGCTTGGCGACAGATACGCAGTATTTT. Amino acids: CASSLATDTQYF.

This clone was picked up one time. The rearrangement links TRBV10-3 to TRBJ2-3; 7 bases line up with TRBD2. The CDR3 sequence is 16 residues long. V trimming: 7 bases; J trimming: 0 bases; junction bases outside the gene matches: 10. CDR1 and CDR2 from the germline V gene are ENHRY and SYGVKD. Here the CDR3 reads CAITPRAGVSTDTQYF. The CDR3 nucleotides are TGTGCCATCACCCCCCGGGCGGGAGTGAGCACAGATACGCAGTATTTT.

The table lists this clone with a count of one. V gene TRBV9 combines with J gene TRBJ1-6, with 8 bases aligning to TRBD1. CDR1 SGDLS and CDR2 YYNGEE come from the germline V gene. V was pared by 7 bases and J by 7 bases, with 13 bases of the junction left unmatched. The CDR3 extends over 16 amino acids. The CDR3 is CASAPGPTGDNSPLHF. The CDR3 coding sequence is TGTGCCAGCGCCCCCGGCCCGACAGGGGACAATTCACCCCTCCACTTT.

The V and J genes are TRBV19 and TRBJ1-5, with no clear D. The CDR3 has 14 amino acids. Germline V gene sequence: CDR1 LNHDA, CDR2 SQIVND (reference sequence). The V end lost 4 bases, the J end lost 0 bases, and 7 bases lay between the germline ends. CDR3 DNA sequence: TGTGCCAGTAGTAAACGATATAGCAATCAGCCCCAGCATTTT. This translates into CASSKRYSNQPQHF.

V is TRBV27 and J is TRBJ2-5, with 11 positions matching TRBD2. Germline V gives CDR1 MNHEY, CDR2 SMNVEV (reference sequence). V lost 5 bases, J lost 4 bases, and 6 bases stayed unmatched. CDR3 size: 15 residues. The CDR3 reads CASSKLAGGGETQYF. CDR3 nucleotides: TGTGCCAGCAGTAAGCTAGCGGGGGGTGGAGAGACCCAGTACTTC.

The chain has TRBV28 and TRBJ1-3; D uncertain. The V end lost 3 bases, the J end lost 5 bases, and 11 bases lay between the germline ends. CDR3 length: 14 amino acids. The germline CDR1 and CDR2 sequences are MDHEN and SYDVKM. CDR3: CASSFRSSRNTIYF. The CDR3 bases are TGTGCCAGCAGTTTCCGCTCGAGTAGAAACACCATATATTTT.

The chain couples TRBV7-2 to TRBJ1-1; D not resolved. Germline V gives CDR1 SGHTA, CDR2 FQGNSA. There are 16 residues in the CDR3. Trimming cost V 5 bases and J 1 base, with 17 bases left between them. This CDR3 reads CASSERSRVGNTEAFF. CDR3 sequence (DNA): TGTGCCAGCAGCGAACGTTCGAGGGTGGGGAACACTGAAGCTTTCTTT.